The rows below give T cell receptor beta chains drawn from one sample of a study of blood T cell repertoires in COVID-19. Measured with immunoSEQ multiplex PCR; TCRdb has only the in-frame clones, and not every one. The repertoire holds 200,000 to 300,000 clones, with 82% as singletons. The source material was peripheral blood. These receptors were obtained from a woman between 55 and 75 years old with active or convalescent COVID-19. Both conserved end residues are part of each CDR3. Fields, in order: D gene, CDR3 length, V gene, clone size, J gene, CDR3 protein, CDR3 DNA. D genes are given only for firm matches. The listing skips clone size in some rows; elsewhere it reads once, few, many or a size class.

TRBD2	15	TRBV2	.	TRBJ2-3	CASNGLAGVADTQYF	TGTGCCAGCAATGGACTAGCGGGGGTTGCAGATACGCAGTATTTT
TRBD1	16	TRBV6-5	.	TRBJ1-1	CASSYGGTGGLIEAFF	TGTGCCAGCAGTTACGGCGGGACAGGGGGTTTAATTGAAGCTTTCTTT
.	12	TRBV6-5	.	TRBJ2-1	CASTSDYNEQFF	TGTGCCAGCACTAGCGACTACAATGAGCAGTTCTTC
.	14	TRBV27	.	TRBJ1-2	CASSLSRDVYGYTF	TGTGCCAGCAGTTTATCCAGGGATGTCTATGGCTACACCTTC
.	16	TRBV10-3	.	TRBJ2-1	CAISEPYGGHYNEQFF	TGTGCCATCAGTGAGCCCTACGGGGGGCACTACAATGAGCAGTTCTTC
TRBD2	14	TRBV7-9	.	TRBJ2-3	CASSSRRGTDTQYF	TGTGCCAGCAGCTCAAGGCGGGGGACAGATACGCAGTATTTT
TRBD2	17	TRBV5-4	once	TRBJ2-3	CASSFGRGGRSPDTQYF	TGTGCCAGCAGCTTCGGGCGGGGGGGCCGTTCCCCCGATACGCAGTATTTT
TRBD1	18	TRBV3-1/TRBV3-2	.	TRBJ1-3	CASSPRDSPQVTGNTIYF	TGTGCCAGCAGCCCTAGGGACAGTCCTCAAGTGACTGGAAACACCATATATTTT
TRBD1	16	TRBV5-1	.	TRBJ2-5	CASSWGGQGLQETQYF	TGCGCCAGCAGCTGGGGAGGACAGGGGCTTCAAGAGACCCAGTACTTC
.	13	TRBV3-1/TRBV3-2	.	TRBJ1-1	CASSWSENTEAFF	TGTGCCAGCAGCTGGAGTGAGAACACTGAAGCTTTCTTT
TRBD1	15	TRBV28	.	TRBJ2-3	CASSAGTGDPDTQYF	TGTGCCAGCAGTGCCGGGACAGGGGATCCAGATACGCAGTATTTT
TRBD1	14	TRBV7-8	few	TRBJ1-4	CASRQDRGYEKLFF	TGTGCCAGCAGGCAAGACAGGGGGTATGAAAAACTGTTTTTT
TRBD1	14	TRBV5-1	.	TRBJ2-1	CASSFRDRRNEQFF	TGCGCCAGCAGCTTTAGGGACAGGAGAAATGAGCAGTTCTTC
.	20	TRBV6-2/TRBV6-3	.	TRBJ2-6	CASSNSGPTLRSSGANVLTF	TGTGCCAGCAGTAACTCGGGTCCGACACTTAGGTCCTCTGGGGCCAACGTCCTGACTTTC
TRBD1	16	TRBV7-2	.	TRBJ1-2	CASSYGDTGGVYGYTF	TGTGCCAGCAGCTACGGGGATACAGGGGGCGTCTATGGCTACACCTTC
.	13	TRBV25-1	.	TRBJ1-2	CASSEFGVDDYTF	TGTGCCAGCAGTGAATTCGGTGTCGATGACTACACCTTC
TRBD1	14	TRBV11-3	.	TRBJ1-1	CASSLQGSNTEAFF	TGTGCCAGCAGCCTACAGGGGTCGAACACTGAAGCTTTCTTT
.	15	TRBV5-8	.	TRBJ2-7	CASRLSRGNSYEQYF	TGTGCCAGCAGGCTTTCCAGGGGAAACTCCTACGAGCAGTACTTC
.	14	TRBV12-5	.	TRBJ1-3	CASGAEISGNTIYF	TGTGCTAGTGGGGCGGAAATCTCTGGAAACACCATATATTTT
.	15	TRBV7-9	.	TRBJ2-3	CASSLSGGSFEEQYF	TGTGCCAGCAGCTTAAGTGGGGGCTCCTTCGAGGAGCAGTATTTT
.	14	TRBV3-1/TRBV3-2	.	TRBJ2-1	CASTKAQGNSEQFF	TGTGCCAGTACTAAAGCCCAGGGGAACAGTGAGCAGTTCTTC
.	14	TRBV11-3	.	TRBJ2-1	CASSLGAPSFEQFF	TGTGCCAGCAGCTTAGGCGCCCCGAGTTTTGAGCAGTTCTTC
.	12	TRBV10-3	.	TRBJ1-5	CAISESGTRQHF	TGTGCCATCAGTGAGTCAGGGACTCGCCAGCATTTT